This T cell receptor (beta chain) was found in a study of cytomegalovirus exposure and HLA in healthy donors. General study results and limits: Productive status was seen about 87% or about 30% of the time for most TCR beta V segments in an earlier analysis. Most subjects' HLA-A and HLA-B alleles were reportedly predicted from TCR beta sequences.

Comment on this clone: Its cognate antigen is unknown.

The PCR had 60 Vbeta and 13 Jbeta primers. Original handling: In a later analysis, the count reached approximately 80 million unique TCR beta chains, with about 9.9 million shared. Method: immunoSEQ multiplex PCR; TCRdb's copy keeps in-frame clones and lacks some. That table furnishes V, J and clone size, whereas the DNA furnished D and trimming. The sample has hundreds of thousands of clones, under 80% seen once. The sequence derives from a female donor in good health and CMV-seronegative. Material for sequencing was PBMCs.

The CDR3 sequence: CASLSPLIPGQGVNQPQHF. DNA of the CDR3: TGTGCCAGCCTATCGCCCTTGATACCGGGACAGGGGGTTAATCAGCCCCAGCATTTT. The chain uses TRBV28 and TRBJ1-5; the match to TRBD1 covers 11 bases. The V and J ends lost 8 bases and 4 bases, in that order; junction bases with no gene match: 19. The CDR3 extends over 19 amino acids. Germline V lookup: CDR1 MDHEN, CDR2 SYDVKM.